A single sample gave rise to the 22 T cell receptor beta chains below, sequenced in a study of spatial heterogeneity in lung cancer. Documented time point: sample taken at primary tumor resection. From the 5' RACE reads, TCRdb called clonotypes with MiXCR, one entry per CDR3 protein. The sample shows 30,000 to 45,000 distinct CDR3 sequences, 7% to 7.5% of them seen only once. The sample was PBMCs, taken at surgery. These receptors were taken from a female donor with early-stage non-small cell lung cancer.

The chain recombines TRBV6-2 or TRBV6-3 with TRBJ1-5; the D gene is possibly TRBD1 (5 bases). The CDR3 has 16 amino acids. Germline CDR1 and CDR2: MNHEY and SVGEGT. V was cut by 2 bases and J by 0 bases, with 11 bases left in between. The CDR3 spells CASSYGDPRSNQPQHF. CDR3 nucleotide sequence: TGTGCCAGCAGTTACGGGGACCCCCGTAGCAATCAGCCCCAGCATTTT.

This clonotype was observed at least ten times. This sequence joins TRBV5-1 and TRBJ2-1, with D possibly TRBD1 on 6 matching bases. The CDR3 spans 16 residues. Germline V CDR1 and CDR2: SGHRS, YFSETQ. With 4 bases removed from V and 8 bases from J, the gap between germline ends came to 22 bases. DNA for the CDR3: TGCGCCAGCAGCAGCCCTTCAGGGGTGGGTTACGATGAGCAGTTCTTC. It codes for CASSSPSGVGYDEQFF.

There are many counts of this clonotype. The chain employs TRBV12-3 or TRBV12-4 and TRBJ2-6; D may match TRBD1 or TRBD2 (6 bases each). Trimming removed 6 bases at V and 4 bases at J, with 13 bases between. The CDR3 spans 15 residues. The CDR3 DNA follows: TGTGCCAGCAGCTCTAGGGGGGCCGGGGCCAACGTCCTGACTTTC. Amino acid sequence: CASSSRGAGANVLTF.

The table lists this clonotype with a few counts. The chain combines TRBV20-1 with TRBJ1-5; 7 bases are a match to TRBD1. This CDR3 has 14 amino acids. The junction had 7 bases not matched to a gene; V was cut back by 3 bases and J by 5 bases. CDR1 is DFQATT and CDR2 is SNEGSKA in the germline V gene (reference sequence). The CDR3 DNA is TGCAGTGCTAGGAGACAGGGATTGGATCAGCCCCAGCATTTT. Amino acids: CSARRQGLDQPQHF.

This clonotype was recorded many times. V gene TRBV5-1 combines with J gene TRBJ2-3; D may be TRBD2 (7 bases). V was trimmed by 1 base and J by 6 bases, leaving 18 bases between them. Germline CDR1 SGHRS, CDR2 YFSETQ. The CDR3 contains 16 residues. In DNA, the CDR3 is TGCGCCAGCAGCTTGCTCGGCGGGGGCAAGGTGGATACGCAGTATTTT. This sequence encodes CASSLLGGGKVDTQYF.

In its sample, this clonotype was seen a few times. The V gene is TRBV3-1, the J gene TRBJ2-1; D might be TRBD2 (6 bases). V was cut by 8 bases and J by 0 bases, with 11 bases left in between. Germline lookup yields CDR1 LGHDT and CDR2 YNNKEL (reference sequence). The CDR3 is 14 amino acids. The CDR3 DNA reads TGTGCCAGCCGTCCGGGAGTCTCCTACAATGAGCAGTTCTTC. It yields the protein CASRPGVSYNEQFF.

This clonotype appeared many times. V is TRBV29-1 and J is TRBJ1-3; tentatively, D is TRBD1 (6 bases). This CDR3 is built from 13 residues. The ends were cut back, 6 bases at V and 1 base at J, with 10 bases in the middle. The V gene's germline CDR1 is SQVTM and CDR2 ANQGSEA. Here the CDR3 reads CSVSGTSGNTIYF. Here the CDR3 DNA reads TGCAGCGTATCCGGGACATCTGGAAACACCATATATTTT. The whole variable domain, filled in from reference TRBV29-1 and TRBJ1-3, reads SAVISQKPSRDICQRGTSLTIQCQVDSQVTMMFWYRQQPGQSLTLIATANQGSEATYESGFVIDKFPISRPNLTFSTLTVSNMSPEDSSIYLCSVSGTSGNTIYFGEGSWLTVV.

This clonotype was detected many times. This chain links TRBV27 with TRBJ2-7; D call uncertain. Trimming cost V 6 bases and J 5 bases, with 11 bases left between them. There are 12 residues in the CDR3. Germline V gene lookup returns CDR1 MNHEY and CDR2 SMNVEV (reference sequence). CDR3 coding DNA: TGTGCCAGCAGCCCTGACGCCGACGAGCAGTACTTC. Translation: CASSPDADEQYF.

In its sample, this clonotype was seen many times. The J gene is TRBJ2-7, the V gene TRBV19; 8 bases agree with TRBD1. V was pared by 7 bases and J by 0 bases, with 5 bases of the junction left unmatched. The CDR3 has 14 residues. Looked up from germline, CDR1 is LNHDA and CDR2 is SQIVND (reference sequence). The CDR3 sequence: CASKLDRDSYEQYF. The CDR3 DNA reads TGTGCCAGTAAGTTGGACAGGGACTCCTACGAGCAGTACTTC.

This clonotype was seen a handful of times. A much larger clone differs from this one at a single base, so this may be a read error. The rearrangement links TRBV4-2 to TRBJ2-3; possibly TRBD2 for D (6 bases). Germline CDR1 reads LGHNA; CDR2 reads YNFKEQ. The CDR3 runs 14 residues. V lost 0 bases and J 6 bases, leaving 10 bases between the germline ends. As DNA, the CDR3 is TGTGCCAGCAGCCAAGACCGGGGGATGGATACGCAGTATTTT. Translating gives CASSQDRGMDTQYF.

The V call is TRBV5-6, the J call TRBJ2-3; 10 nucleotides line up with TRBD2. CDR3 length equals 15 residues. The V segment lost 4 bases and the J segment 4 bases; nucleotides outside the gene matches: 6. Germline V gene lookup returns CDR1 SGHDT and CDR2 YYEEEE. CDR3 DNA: TGTGCCAGCAGCCCGCTAGCGGGAGCTGCAGATACGCAGTATTTT. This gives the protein CASSPLAGAADTQYF.

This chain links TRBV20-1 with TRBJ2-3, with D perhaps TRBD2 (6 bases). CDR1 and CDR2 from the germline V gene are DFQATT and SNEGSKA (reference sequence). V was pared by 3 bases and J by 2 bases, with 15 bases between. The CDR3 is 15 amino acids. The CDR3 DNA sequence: TGCAGTGCTAGCCCGGGACTTCCCGTCACAGATACGCAGTATTTT. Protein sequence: CSASPGLPVTDTQYF.

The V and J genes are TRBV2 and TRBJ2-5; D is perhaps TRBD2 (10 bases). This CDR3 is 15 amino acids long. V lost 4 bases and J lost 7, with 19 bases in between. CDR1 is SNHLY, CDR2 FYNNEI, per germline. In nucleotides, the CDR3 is TGTGCCAGCAGTGTGTCTAGCGGGGGACAGGGGACCCAGTACTTC. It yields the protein CASSVSSGGQGTQYF.

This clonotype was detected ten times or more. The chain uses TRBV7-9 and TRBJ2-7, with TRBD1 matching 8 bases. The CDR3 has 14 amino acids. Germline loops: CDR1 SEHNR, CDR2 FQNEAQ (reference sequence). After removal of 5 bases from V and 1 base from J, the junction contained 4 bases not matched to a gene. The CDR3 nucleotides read TGTGCCAGCAGCCAGGGGGCCCGTTCCTACGAGCAGTACTTC. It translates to CASSQGARSYEQYF.

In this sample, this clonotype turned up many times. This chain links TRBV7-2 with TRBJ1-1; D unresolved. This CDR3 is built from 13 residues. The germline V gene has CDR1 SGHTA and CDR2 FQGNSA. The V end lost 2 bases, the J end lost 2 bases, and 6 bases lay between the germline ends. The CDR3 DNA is TGTGCCAGCAGCTTAAGTGGAAACACTGAAGCTTTCTTT. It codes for CASSLSGNTEAFF.

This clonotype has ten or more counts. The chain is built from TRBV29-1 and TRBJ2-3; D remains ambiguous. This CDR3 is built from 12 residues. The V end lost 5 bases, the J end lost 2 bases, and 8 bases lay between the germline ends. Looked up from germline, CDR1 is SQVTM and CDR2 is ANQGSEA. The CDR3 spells CSVTDPTDTQYF. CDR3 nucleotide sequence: TGCAGCGTTACAGACCCCACAGATACGCAGTATTTT.

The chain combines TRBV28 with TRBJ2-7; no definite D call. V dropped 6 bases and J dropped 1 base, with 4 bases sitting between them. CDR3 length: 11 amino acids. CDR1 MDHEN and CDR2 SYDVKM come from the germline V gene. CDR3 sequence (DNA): TGTGCCAGCAGCCGGTCCTACGAGCAGTACTTC. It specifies CASSRSYEQYF.

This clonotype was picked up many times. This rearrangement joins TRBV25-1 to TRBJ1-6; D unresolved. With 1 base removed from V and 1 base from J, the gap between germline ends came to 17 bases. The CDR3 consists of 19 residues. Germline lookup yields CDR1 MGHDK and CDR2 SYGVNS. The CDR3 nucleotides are TGTGCCAGCAGTGAATCCTCGGGCGAAAAGGGATCCTATAATTCACCCCTCCACTTT. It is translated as CASSESSGEKGSYNSPLHF.

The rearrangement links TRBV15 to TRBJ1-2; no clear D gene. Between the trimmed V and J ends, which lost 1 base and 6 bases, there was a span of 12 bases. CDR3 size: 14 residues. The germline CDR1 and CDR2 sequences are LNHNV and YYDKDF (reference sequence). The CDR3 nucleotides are TGTGCCACCAGCAGAGGACCCCCGACGGATGGCTACACCTTC. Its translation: CATSRGPPTDGYTF.

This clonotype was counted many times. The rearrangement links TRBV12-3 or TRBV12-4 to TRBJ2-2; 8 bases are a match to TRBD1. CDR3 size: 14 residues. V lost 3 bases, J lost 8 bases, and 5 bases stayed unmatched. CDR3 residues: CASSFRGRMGELFF. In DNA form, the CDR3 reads TGTGCCAGCAGTTTCAGGGGGCGCATGGGGGAGCTGTTTTTT.

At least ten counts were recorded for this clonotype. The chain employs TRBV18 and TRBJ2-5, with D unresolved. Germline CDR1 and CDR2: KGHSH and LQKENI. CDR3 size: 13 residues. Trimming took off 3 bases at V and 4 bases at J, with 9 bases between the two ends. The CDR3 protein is CASSPRYGETQYF. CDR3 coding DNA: TGTGCCAGCTCACCTCGCTACGGAGAGACCCAGTACTTC.

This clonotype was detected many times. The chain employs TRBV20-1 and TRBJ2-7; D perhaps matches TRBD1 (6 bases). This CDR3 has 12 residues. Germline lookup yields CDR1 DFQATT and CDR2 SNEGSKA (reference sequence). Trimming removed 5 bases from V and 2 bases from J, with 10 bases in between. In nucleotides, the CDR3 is TGCAGTGCTCAGACAGGCCCCTACGAGCAGTACTTC. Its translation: CSAQTGPYEQYF.